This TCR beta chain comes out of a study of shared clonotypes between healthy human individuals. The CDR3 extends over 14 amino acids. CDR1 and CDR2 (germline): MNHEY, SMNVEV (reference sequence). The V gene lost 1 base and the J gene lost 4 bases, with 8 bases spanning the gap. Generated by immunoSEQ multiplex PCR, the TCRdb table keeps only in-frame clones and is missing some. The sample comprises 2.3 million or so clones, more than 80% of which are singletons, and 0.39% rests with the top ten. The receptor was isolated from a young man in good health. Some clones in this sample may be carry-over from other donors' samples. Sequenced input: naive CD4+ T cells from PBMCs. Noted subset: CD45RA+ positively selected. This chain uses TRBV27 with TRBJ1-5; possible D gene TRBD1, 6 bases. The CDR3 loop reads CASSLWQGNQPQHF. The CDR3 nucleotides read TGTGCCAGCAGTTTATGGCAGGGGAATCAGCCCCAGCATTTT.